The subject of this entry is one TCR beta chain. What antigen it recognizes has not been identified. Base-call qualities are not available, and no considerably larger clone is one nucleotide away. From its cysteine to its phenylalanine, the CDR3 spans 13 amino acids. Left in the record is the CDR3 DNA by itself, 39 bases read in frame from the first base. V sheds 6 bases and J sheds 4 bases, leaving 10 bases between their ends. The germline V gene (reference sequence) yields MNHEY for CDR1 and SMNVEV for CDR2. This specimen belongs to a study of siplizumab effects on memory and regulatory T cells (dated by TCRdb to about 2019). General notes on the study: The study looked at the effect of siplizumab, an anti-CD2 antibody, on alloreactive T-cell subsets in allogeneic mixed lymphocyte reactions made from human PBMCs. Study-level results and caveats: Siplizumab significantly lowered the cumulative frequency of alloreactive sequences that could be traced to unstimulated CD4+ memory T cells. Compared with memory T cells, unstimulated naive T cells appeared more diverse, and naive cells seemed to make a substantial contribution to the alloresponse. No functional confirmation was obtained for the suppressive function of proliferating Tregs from siplizumab cultures. A naive or memory phenotype could not be assigned to roughly 75-95% of proliferating CD4+ or CD8+ clones. In reactions with siplizumab, an average of around 70% of mappable alloreactive CD4+ clones were Treg-derived, compared with roughly 26% in control reactions. Sequences below about 10^-5 frequency were poorly captured, so only a minor fraction of alloreactive clones could be mapped to unstimulated subsets.

The library relied on the immunoSEQ multiplex PCR assay. Roughly 10^5 TCR templates per sample were assayed on the deep sequencing platform. Genomic DNA extracted from sorted T cells was the material used for TCRbeta CDR3 sequencing. Turning to the authors' computational methods: The R programming language was used for the clonal analysis of the TCRbeta CDR3 data. Alloreactive CD4+ and CD8+ clones were identified by comparing unstimulated samples to CFSE-low samples taken after the reaction. Alloreactive CD4+ clones were assigned to regulatory or non-regulatory origin by matching sequences to sorted unstimulated Treg and non-Treg repertoires. The immuneACCESS repertoire file appears here via TCRdb, limited to in-frame rearrangements. These files lack a portion of the clones; in checked studies, under half of the deficit traces to unresolved V genes, and the cause of the others is not known. That table gives V, J and clone size, and the DNA gave D and trimming. The sample records about 100,000 clones, around 92% of which are singletons. The top ten constitute 0.15% of the sample.

TCRbeta CDR3 sequencing was performed on sorted unstimulated T cells and on proliferating T cells recovered from mixed lymphocyte reactions. Fresh whole blood from over 8 HLA-typed healthy donors was used to isolate PBMCs. This TCR was sampled from a human donor in good health. Sequencing used CD4+ T cells sorted from blood. Recombination connected TRBV27 to TRBJ1-5, with an unclear D gene assignment. The CDR3 loop reads CASRGLKNQPQHF. The DNA sequence is TGTGCCAGCAGGGGTCTAAAGAATCAGCCCCAGCATTTT.